This T cell receptor beta chain was documented in a study of T-cell reconstitution after alpha-beta-depleted transplantation in children. Preparing the TCRbeta library involved the use of unique molecular identifiers. MiXCR was run by TCRdb on the PCR reads, yielding one entry per CDR3 protein. The top ten hold around 2.2% of the sample, which has hundreds of thousands of distinct CDR3 sequences, 10% to 15% seen once. In this sample, this clonotype turned up a few times. Its target is unknown. Findings and limits, study-wide: The high TCRbeta diversity at day 60 in some patients came from surviving recipient T cells and thymic progenitors. Newly generated T cells supplied most T-cell counts and diversity one year post-transplant.

CDR3 length: 15 residues. Germline loops: CDR1 SGHAT, CDR2 FQNNGV. V was cut by 0 bases and J by 5 bases, with 11 bases left in between. Sequences were derived from PBMCs, mostly from graft donor cells, sampled 360 days after TCRalphabeta/CD19-depleted stem cell transplant. This receptor was identified in a male patient aged 10 to 17 who had a stem cell transplant for acute myeloid leukemia, so the T cells may come from the graft donor. This chain connects TRBV11-2 to TRBJ2-1; tentative D call: TRBD2 (6 bases). The CDR3 reads CASSLDRTSHNEQFF. DNA for the CDR3: TGTGCCAGCAGCTTAGATAGAACTAGCCACAATGAGCAGTTCTTC.